This entry lists 16 T cell receptor beta chains sequenced from one sample in a study of CD8 T cells in Susac syndrome. Random hexamers were used to reverse transcribe an amount of roughly 0.5 to 1 ug RNA. MiXCR was run by TCRdb on the immunoSEQ multiplex PCR reads, yielding one entry per CDR3 protein. The profile shows 250,000 to 300,000 distinct CDR3 sequences, approximately 85% of them singletons. The sample taken for sequencing was CD8+ T cells from PBMCs. These receptors were obtained from a human donor with multiple sclerosis.

The V and J genes are TRBV28 and TRBJ2-7, with D perhaps matching TRBD1 (5 bases). The germline V gene encodes CDR1 MDHEN and CDR2 SYDVKM. V was cut by 6 bases and J by 5 bases, with 14 bases left in between. The CDR3 has 13 residues. The CDR3 DNA follows: TGTGCCAGCAGCCAACGGACAATCAACGAGCAGTACTTC. Translated: CASSQRTINEQYF.

The chain combines TRBV19 with TRBJ2-1; 11 bases line up with TRBD2. The CDR3 totals 14 residues. Losses at the gene ends were 9 bases for V and 6 bases for J; bases not matched to a gene: 7. CDR1 and CDR2 from the germline V gene are LNHDA and SQIVND (reference sequence). This chain's CDR3 is CASGGLAGGNEQFF. The DNA of the CDR3 is TGTGCCAGCGGGGGGCTAGCGGGAGGCAATGAGCAGTTCTTC. The full variable domain, its missing parts supplied by reference TRBV19 and TRBJ2-1, is DGGITQSPKYLFRKEGQNVTLSCEQNLNHDAMYWYRQDPGQGLRLIYYSQIVNDFQKGDIAEGYSVSREKKESFPLTVTSAQKNPTAFYLCASGGLAGGNEQFFGPGTRLTVL.

The V call is TRBV25-1, the J call TRBJ1-5; no firm D call. This CDR3 comprises 14 residues. Looked up from germline, CDR1 is MGHDK and CDR2 is SYGVNS. Trimming cost V 1 base and J 4 bases, with 8 bases left between them. This chain's CDR3 is CASSESGFNQPQHF. The CDR3 DNA reads TGTGCCAGCAGTGAATCGGGCTTTAATCAGCCCCAGCATTTT.

This clonotype was detected a few times. The V call is TRBV6-1, the J call TRBJ2-3; D ambiguous. Germline CDR1 is MNHNS and CDR2 is SASEGT. Trimming cost V 2 bases and J 3 bases, with 12 bases left between them. The CDR3 runs to 15 residues. The CDR3 loop reads CASSESVVTTDTQYF. The CDR3, as DNA: TGTGCCAGCAGTGAATCTGTCGTGACTACAGATACGCAGTATTTT.

The rearrangement joins TRBV5-6 to TRBJ1-2; D unresolved. The CDR3 extends over 14 amino acids. Trimming shortened V by 2 bases and J by 4 bases, and 12 bases separated the two germline ends. Germline V gives CDR1 SGHDT, CDR2 YYEEEE. The CDR3 protein is CASSFWVFGYGYTF. CDR3 DNA: TGTGCCAGCAGCTTTTGGGTTTTTGGCTATGGCTACACCTTC.

This chain links TRBV9 with TRBJ2-1; possibly TRBD2 for D (5 bases). Germline loops: CDR1 SGDLS, CDR2 YYNGEE. V gave up 4 bases and J gave up 0 bases, with 11 bases separating them. There are 15 residues in the CDR3. In DNA form, the CDR3 reads TGTGCCAGCAGCCGAGGGCCTAGCTCCTACAATGAGCAGTTCTTC. Protein product: CASSRGPSSYNEQFF.

The rearrangement joins TRBV7-2 to TRBJ1-1; D possibly corresponds to TRBD1 (5 bases). In germline, CDR1 is SGHTA, CDR2 FQGNSA. The CDR3 contains 16 residues. V shed 0 bases and J shed 0 bases, with 11 bases lying between them. The CDR3 reads CASSLALTAMNTEAFF. In DNA, the CDR3 is TGTGCCAGCAGCTTAGCGCTGACAGCCATGAACACTGAAGCTTTCTTT.

The genes are TRBV29-1 and TRBJ2-1; TRBD2 matches at 13 bases. The V and J ends lost 2 bases and 7 bases, in that order; junction bases with no gene match: 5. The CDR3 has 15 residues. Per the germline V gene, CDR1 is SQVTM and CDR2 is ANQGSEA. This CDR3 is CSVEQRTSGRNEQFF. DNA of the CDR3: TGCAGCGTTGAACAGAGGACTAGCGGGAGAAATGAGCAGTTCTTC.

This clonotype was seen a handful of times. This sequence joins TRBV30 and TRBJ1-1; TRBD1 matches 9 bases. Germline CDR1 is GTSNPN and CDR2 is SVGIG (reference sequence). The CDR3 spans 13 residues. The V segment lost 3 bases and the J segment 6 bases; nucleotides outside the gene matches: 5. In DNA form, the CDR3 reads TGTGCCTGGAGCCTGGGGACAGGGCCTGAAGCTTTCTTT. It encodes CAWSLGTGPEAFF.

V gene TRBV9 combines with J gene TRBJ1-3, with D perhaps matching TRBD1 (5 bases). The CDR3 totals 15 residues. The germline V gene encodes CDR1 SGDLS and CDR2 YYNGEE. The V and J ends lost 0 bases and 0 bases respectively, with 7 bases between them. The CDR3 DNA reads TGTGCCAGCAGCGTAGGGGGGACCTCTGGAAACACCATATATTTT. This encodes CASSVGGTSGNTIYF.

For the CDR3, the DNA is TGCGCCAGCAGCCAAGATACTGGCTGGGAGGGGGAGATCTACGAGCAGTACTTC. Translating it yields CASSQDTGWEGEIYEQYF. The V call is TRBV4-3, the J call TRBJ2-7; tentatively, D is TRBD2 (7 bases). Between the trimmed V and J ends, which lost 0 bases and 3 bases, there was a span of 21 bases. This CDR3 comprises 18 residues. Germline CDR1 reads LGHNA; CDR2 reads YSLEER.

The V gene is TRBV10-2, the J gene TRBJ1-2; TRBD1 is a possible D gene (6 bases). CDR3 length: 14 residues. V was shortened by 7 bases and J by 7 bases, with 19 bases between the two germline ends. Germline loops: CDR1 WSHSY, CDR2 SAAADI. CDR3 sequence (DNA): TGCGCCAGCACTGAAGAACAGGGCCTCCTTGGCTACACCTTC. Protein sequence: CASTEEQGLLGYTF.

The CDR3 protein is CASSVPTILGETQYF. The CDR3 DNA sequence: TGTGCCAGCAGCGTACCGACAATTTTGGGGGAGACCCAGTACTTC. This chain joins TRBV11-2 and TRBJ2-5; D not certain. The V gene's germline CDR1 is SGHAT and CDR2 FQNNGV. The CDR3 runs to 15 residues. With 5 bases removed from V and 5 bases from J, the gap between germline ends came to 18 bases.

V and J are TRBV28 and TRBJ2-5; D gene ambiguous. Between the trimmed V and J ends, which lost 3 bases and 5 bases, there was a span of 16 bases. CDR1 MDHEN and CDR2 SYDVKM come from the germline V gene. This CDR3 comprises 15 residues. This CDR3 reads CASSFVFPPSETQYF. As DNA, the CDR3 is TGTGCCAGCAGTTTTGTTTTCCCCCCATCGGAGACCCAGTACTTC.

The chain recombines TRBV7-2 with TRBJ1-1; D ambiguous. Germline V gene data show CDR1 as SGHTA and CDR2 as FQGNSA. The CDR3 contains 16 residues. V lost 5 bases and J lost 0, with 16 bases in between. CDR3 coding DNA: TGTGCCAGCAGCGATTTCCCCCGGGCCTTGAACACTGAAGCTTTCTTT. Translation gives CASSDFPRALNTEAFF.

Here the CDR3 reads CASSSPSLVRAPHNEQFF. The CDR3 nucleotides are TGTGCCAGCAGTTCCCCCTCATTGGTACGGGCGCCACACAATGAGCAGTTCTTC. The V and J genes are TRBV6-2 or TRBV6-3 and TRBJ2-1; D remains unclear. Germline V gene data show CDR1 as MNHEY and CDR2 as SVGEGT. The CDR3 covers 18 residues. V was clipped by 4 bases and J by 5 bases, with 24 bases between them.